These 22 T cell receptor beta chains were all obtained from the same sample, sequenced in a study of a mutant IDH1 vaccine in newly diagnosed glioma. Profiling relied on immunoSEQ multiplex PCR, and the TCRdb table lists in-frame clones only, not all of them. The table shows fewer than 70,000 clones, with about 84% occurring only once. Indicated time point: week 11, during vaccination. Topical imiquimod accompanied each vaccine dose, which consisted of 300 ug of mutant IDH1 20-mer peptide. The antigens of these receptors remain unknown. Sequences were derived from PBMCs, sampled from a glioma patient whose treatment included an IDH1 peptide vaccine. Every receptor here comes from a man aged 25-45 years with glioma.

This rearrangement joins TRBV28 to TRBJ2-5; 8 bases line up with TRBD1. Germline lookup yields CDR1 MDHEN and CDR2 SYDVKM. V dropped 5 bases and J dropped 3; count of bases not matched to a gene: 2. The CDR3 totals 13 residues. The CDR3 DNA reads as TGTGCCAGCAGTCCAGGGGGCAAAGAGACCCAGTACTTC. This codes for CASSPGGKETQYF.

This clone appeared a single time. The CDR3 DNA reads TGCGCCAGCAGCTTCCGGGGCTCCTTCGATGAGCAGTTCTTC. It translates to CASSFRGSFDEQFF. The V gene is TRBV5-1, the J gene TRBJ2-1, with D perhaps given as TRBD1 or TRBD2 (5 bases each). The CDR3 contains 14 residues. V gave up 2 bases and J gave up 8 bases, with 14 bases separating them. Looked up from germline, CDR1 is SGHRS and CDR2 is YFSETQ.

The CDR3 region is CASSLEGRGREQYF. In DNA, the CDR3 is TGCGCCAGCAGCTTGGAAGGCAGGGGGCGCGAGCAGTACTTC. V and J are TRBV5-1 and TRBJ2-7, with 8 bases identical to TRBD1. J gave up 6 bases and V 0 bases, and 5 bases lay outside the gene matches. The CDR3 is 14 residues long. Germline assignment: CDR1 SGHRS and CDR2 YFSETQ.

For the CDR3, the DNA is TGTGCCAGCAGCCTCGGAAACACCATATATTTT. The encoded protein is CASSLGNTIYF. The J gene is TRBJ1-3, the V gene TRBV7-2; no firm D call. The germline CDR1 and CDR2 sequences are SGHTA and FQGNSA. V was cut by 5 bases and J by 4 bases, with 3 bases left in between. CDR3 size: 11 residues.

This chain joins TRBV19 and TRBJ2-7; 9 bases align to TRBD1. The CDR3 consists of 12 residues. Trimming took 4 bases from V and 6 from J; bases not matched to a gene: 1. CDR1 and CDR2 from the germline V gene are LNHDA and SQIVND (reference sequence). The CDR3 region has the DNA TGTGCCAGTAGTAGACAGGGGGGCGAGCAGTACTTC. This translates into CASSRQGGEQYF. The full variable domain, in which reference TRBV19 and TRBJ2-7 provide the parts outside the CDR3, is DGGITQSPKYLFRKEGQNVTLSCEQNLNHDAMYWYRQDPGQGLRLIYYSQIVNDFQKGDIAEGYSVSREKKESFPLTVTSAQKNPTAFYLCASSRQGGEQYFGPGTRLTVT.

This chain connects TRBV11-3 to TRBJ2-1; D is ambiguous. The CDR3 length is 14 residues. V lost 4 bases to trimming and J lost 6 bases, with 13 bases between them. In germline, CDR1 is SGHNT, CDR2 YENEEA. DNA for the CDR3: TGTGCCAGCAGCTCCCAGACTCTTAGCAATGAGCAGTTCTTC. Translated, it gives CASSSQTLSNEQFF.

The rearrangement joins TRBV11-2 to TRBJ2-1; either TRBD1 or TRBD2 may fit D (6 bases each). Germline CDR1 is SGHAT and CDR2 is FQNNGV. With 3 bases removed from V and 6 bases from J, the gap between germline ends came to 15 bases. The CDR3 runs 15 residues. The DNA for the CDR3 is TGTGCCAGCAGCTTCGTGGGGGGCGCCGGCAATGAGCAGTTCTTC. This gives the protein CASSFVGGAGNEQFF.

For the CDR3, the DNA is TGTGCCAGCAGCAGGGACCACTATAGCACAGATACGCAGTATTTT. It yields the protein CASSRDHYSTDTQYF. This chain connects TRBV2 to TRBJ2-3, with D perhaps TRBD1 or TRBD2 (5 bases each). Germline-derived CDR1 and CDR2 are SNHLY and FYNNEI. V was pared by 6 bases and J by 0 bases, with 13 bases between. The length of the CDR3 is 15 residues.

The chain combines TRBV28 with TRBJ1-4; D gene ambiguous. The CDR3 spans 14 residues. V was shortened by 6 bases and J by 4 bases, with 12 bases between the two germline ends. CDR1 is MDHEN and CDR2 is SYDVKM in the germline V gene. CDR3 sequence (DNA): TGTGCCAGCAGGGCCGGCCCGTTTAATGAAAAACTGTTTTTT. Its protein is CASRAGPFNEKLFF.

This chain joins TRBV2 and TRBJ1-3; D is perhaps TRBD1 (5 bases). The CDR3 covers 16 residues. Trimming removed 5 bases from V and 4 bases from J, with 18 bases in between. Germline-derived CDR1 and CDR2 are SNHLY and FYNNEI. CDR3 in amino acids: CASSYLRGTSGNTIYF. CDR3 sequence (DNA): TGTGCCAGCAGTTACCTGAGGGGCACGTCGGGAAACACCATATATTTT.

The genes are TRBV6-1 and TRBJ1-2, with D possibly being TRBD1 (5 bases). Trimming removed 3 bases from V and 5 bases from J, with 7 bases in between. Germline V gene lookup returns CDR1 MNHNS and CDR2 SASEGT. There are 12 residues in the CDR3. CDR3 loop: CASSDRDYGYTF. The CDR3 nucleotides are TGTGCCAGCAGTGACAGGGATTATGGCTACACCTTC.

V gene TRBV19 combines with J gene TRBJ1-2; D is unresolved. V was cut by 4 bases and J by 2 bases, with 14 bases left in between. This CDR3 comprises 15 residues. Germline V CDR1 and CDR2: LNHDA, SQIVND (reference sequence). The CDR3: CASSTWTRANYGYTF. The CDR3 region has the DNA TGTGCCAGTAGTACATGGACTCGGGCCAACTATGGCTACACCTTC.

The V call is TRBV15, the J call TRBJ2-2; 8 bases map to TRBD1. This CDR3 has 14 amino acids. Germline-derived CDR1 and CDR2 are LNHNV and YYDKDF (reference sequence). Trimming took 0 bases from V and 6 from J; bases not matched to a gene: 0. This CDR3 reads CATSRDRGPGELFF. The CDR3 nucleotides are TGTGCCACCAGCAGAGACAGGGGGCCCGGGGAGCTGTTTTTT.

The V and J genes are TRBV27 and TRBJ1-1, with D tentatively TRBD1 (6 bases). The CDR3 extends over 15 amino acids. Germline loops: CDR1 MNHEY, CDR2 SMNVEV (reference sequence). The V end lost 0 bases, the J end lost 0 bases, and 8 bases lay between the germline ends. CDR3 bases: TGTGCCAGCAGTTTATCCCCAGGGGTGAACACTGAAGCTTTCTTT. It is translated as CASSLSPGVNTEAFF.

This clone has a single count. The chain is built from TRBV28 and TRBJ1-1; D is unclear. Germline V gene data show CDR1 as MDHEN and CDR2 as SYDVKM. This CDR3 has 14 residues. Trimming pared 5 bases from V and 5 bases from J, leaving 15 bases between. This chain's CDR3 is CASSEFKAVTEAFF. The CDR3, as DNA: TGTGCCAGCAGTGAATTTAAAGCGGTGACTGAAGCTTTCTTT.

The chain joins TRBV4-2 to TRBJ2-7, with D perhaps TRBD2 (6 bases). Trimming cost V 6 bases and J 3 bases, with 12 bases left between them. The CDR3 covers 13 residues. Germline V gene sequence: CDR1 LGHNA, CDR2 YNFKEQ. CDR3 bases: TGTGCCAGCAGGGGACTGAAAAACTACGAGCAGTACTTC. This encodes CASRGLKNYEQYF.

This chain uses TRBV28 with TRBJ2-5, with D uncertain. V was trimmed by 6 bases and J by 0 bases, leaving 11 bases between them. In germline, CDR1 is MDHEN, CDR2 SYDVKM. This CDR3 is built from 14 residues. CDR3 in amino acids: CASRGDKYQETQYF. The CDR3 coding sequence is TGTGCCAGCAGGGGTGACAAGTACCAAGAGACCCAGTACTTC.

The V gene is TRBV28, the J gene TRBJ2-1, with D unresolved. Between the trimmed V and J ends, which lost 6 bases and 5 bases, there was a span of 14 bases. The CDR3 runs to 14 residues. Germline-derived CDR1 and CDR2 are MDHEN and SYDVKM. The CDR3 region is CASSRHGSNNEQFF. The DNA for the CDR3 is TGTGCCAGCAGCAGACACGGGTCCAACAATGAGCAGTTCTTC.

The rearrangement joins TRBV7-9 to TRBJ2-7; D perhaps matches TRBD1 (5 bases). Trimming took off 4 bases at V and 6 bases at J, with 19 bases between the two ends. The germline gives CDR1 SEHNR, CDR2 FQNEAQ (reference sequence). CDR3 length: 15 residues. CDR3 sequence reads: CASSWAGAASGEQYF. CDR3 nucleotide sequence: TGTGCCAGCAGCTGGGCTGGGGCCGCCTCGGGCGAGCAGTACTTC.

The chain has TRBV27 and TRBJ2-1; D tentatively fits TRBD1 or TRBD2 (5 bases each). Trimming shortened V by 2 bases and J by 7 bases, and 18 bases separated the two germline ends. Germline V gene data show CDR1 as MNHEY and CDR2 as SMNVEV (reference sequence). The CDR3 extends over 16 amino acids. CDR3 nucleotides: TGTGCCAGCAGTTTACTCGTCGGGACGGGTTCAAATGAGCAGTTCTTC. It encodes CASSLLVGTGSNEQFF.

The chain couples TRBV5-4 to TRBJ1-2; D possibly corresponds to TRBD1 (5 bases). The CDR3 loop spans 14 amino acids. Deletions cut 0 bases from V and 2 bases from J, with 8 bases between. CDR1 is SGHNT, CDR2 YYREEE, per germline (reference sequence). CDR3: CASSLGTSNYGYTF. The CDR3 nucleotides read TGTGCCAGCAGCTTGGGGACATCAAACTATGGCTACACCTTC.

The chain has TRBV19 and TRBJ2-1, with D unclear. Trimming pared 3 bases from V and 3 bases from J, leaving 15 bases between. This CDR3 spans 16 amino acids. Per the germline V gene, CDR1 is LNHDA and CDR2 is SQIVND (reference sequence). The CDR3 is CASSMMWQSNYNEQFF. The DNA for the CDR3 is TGTGCCAGTAGTATGATGTGGCAGTCTAACTACAATGAGCAGTTCTTC.